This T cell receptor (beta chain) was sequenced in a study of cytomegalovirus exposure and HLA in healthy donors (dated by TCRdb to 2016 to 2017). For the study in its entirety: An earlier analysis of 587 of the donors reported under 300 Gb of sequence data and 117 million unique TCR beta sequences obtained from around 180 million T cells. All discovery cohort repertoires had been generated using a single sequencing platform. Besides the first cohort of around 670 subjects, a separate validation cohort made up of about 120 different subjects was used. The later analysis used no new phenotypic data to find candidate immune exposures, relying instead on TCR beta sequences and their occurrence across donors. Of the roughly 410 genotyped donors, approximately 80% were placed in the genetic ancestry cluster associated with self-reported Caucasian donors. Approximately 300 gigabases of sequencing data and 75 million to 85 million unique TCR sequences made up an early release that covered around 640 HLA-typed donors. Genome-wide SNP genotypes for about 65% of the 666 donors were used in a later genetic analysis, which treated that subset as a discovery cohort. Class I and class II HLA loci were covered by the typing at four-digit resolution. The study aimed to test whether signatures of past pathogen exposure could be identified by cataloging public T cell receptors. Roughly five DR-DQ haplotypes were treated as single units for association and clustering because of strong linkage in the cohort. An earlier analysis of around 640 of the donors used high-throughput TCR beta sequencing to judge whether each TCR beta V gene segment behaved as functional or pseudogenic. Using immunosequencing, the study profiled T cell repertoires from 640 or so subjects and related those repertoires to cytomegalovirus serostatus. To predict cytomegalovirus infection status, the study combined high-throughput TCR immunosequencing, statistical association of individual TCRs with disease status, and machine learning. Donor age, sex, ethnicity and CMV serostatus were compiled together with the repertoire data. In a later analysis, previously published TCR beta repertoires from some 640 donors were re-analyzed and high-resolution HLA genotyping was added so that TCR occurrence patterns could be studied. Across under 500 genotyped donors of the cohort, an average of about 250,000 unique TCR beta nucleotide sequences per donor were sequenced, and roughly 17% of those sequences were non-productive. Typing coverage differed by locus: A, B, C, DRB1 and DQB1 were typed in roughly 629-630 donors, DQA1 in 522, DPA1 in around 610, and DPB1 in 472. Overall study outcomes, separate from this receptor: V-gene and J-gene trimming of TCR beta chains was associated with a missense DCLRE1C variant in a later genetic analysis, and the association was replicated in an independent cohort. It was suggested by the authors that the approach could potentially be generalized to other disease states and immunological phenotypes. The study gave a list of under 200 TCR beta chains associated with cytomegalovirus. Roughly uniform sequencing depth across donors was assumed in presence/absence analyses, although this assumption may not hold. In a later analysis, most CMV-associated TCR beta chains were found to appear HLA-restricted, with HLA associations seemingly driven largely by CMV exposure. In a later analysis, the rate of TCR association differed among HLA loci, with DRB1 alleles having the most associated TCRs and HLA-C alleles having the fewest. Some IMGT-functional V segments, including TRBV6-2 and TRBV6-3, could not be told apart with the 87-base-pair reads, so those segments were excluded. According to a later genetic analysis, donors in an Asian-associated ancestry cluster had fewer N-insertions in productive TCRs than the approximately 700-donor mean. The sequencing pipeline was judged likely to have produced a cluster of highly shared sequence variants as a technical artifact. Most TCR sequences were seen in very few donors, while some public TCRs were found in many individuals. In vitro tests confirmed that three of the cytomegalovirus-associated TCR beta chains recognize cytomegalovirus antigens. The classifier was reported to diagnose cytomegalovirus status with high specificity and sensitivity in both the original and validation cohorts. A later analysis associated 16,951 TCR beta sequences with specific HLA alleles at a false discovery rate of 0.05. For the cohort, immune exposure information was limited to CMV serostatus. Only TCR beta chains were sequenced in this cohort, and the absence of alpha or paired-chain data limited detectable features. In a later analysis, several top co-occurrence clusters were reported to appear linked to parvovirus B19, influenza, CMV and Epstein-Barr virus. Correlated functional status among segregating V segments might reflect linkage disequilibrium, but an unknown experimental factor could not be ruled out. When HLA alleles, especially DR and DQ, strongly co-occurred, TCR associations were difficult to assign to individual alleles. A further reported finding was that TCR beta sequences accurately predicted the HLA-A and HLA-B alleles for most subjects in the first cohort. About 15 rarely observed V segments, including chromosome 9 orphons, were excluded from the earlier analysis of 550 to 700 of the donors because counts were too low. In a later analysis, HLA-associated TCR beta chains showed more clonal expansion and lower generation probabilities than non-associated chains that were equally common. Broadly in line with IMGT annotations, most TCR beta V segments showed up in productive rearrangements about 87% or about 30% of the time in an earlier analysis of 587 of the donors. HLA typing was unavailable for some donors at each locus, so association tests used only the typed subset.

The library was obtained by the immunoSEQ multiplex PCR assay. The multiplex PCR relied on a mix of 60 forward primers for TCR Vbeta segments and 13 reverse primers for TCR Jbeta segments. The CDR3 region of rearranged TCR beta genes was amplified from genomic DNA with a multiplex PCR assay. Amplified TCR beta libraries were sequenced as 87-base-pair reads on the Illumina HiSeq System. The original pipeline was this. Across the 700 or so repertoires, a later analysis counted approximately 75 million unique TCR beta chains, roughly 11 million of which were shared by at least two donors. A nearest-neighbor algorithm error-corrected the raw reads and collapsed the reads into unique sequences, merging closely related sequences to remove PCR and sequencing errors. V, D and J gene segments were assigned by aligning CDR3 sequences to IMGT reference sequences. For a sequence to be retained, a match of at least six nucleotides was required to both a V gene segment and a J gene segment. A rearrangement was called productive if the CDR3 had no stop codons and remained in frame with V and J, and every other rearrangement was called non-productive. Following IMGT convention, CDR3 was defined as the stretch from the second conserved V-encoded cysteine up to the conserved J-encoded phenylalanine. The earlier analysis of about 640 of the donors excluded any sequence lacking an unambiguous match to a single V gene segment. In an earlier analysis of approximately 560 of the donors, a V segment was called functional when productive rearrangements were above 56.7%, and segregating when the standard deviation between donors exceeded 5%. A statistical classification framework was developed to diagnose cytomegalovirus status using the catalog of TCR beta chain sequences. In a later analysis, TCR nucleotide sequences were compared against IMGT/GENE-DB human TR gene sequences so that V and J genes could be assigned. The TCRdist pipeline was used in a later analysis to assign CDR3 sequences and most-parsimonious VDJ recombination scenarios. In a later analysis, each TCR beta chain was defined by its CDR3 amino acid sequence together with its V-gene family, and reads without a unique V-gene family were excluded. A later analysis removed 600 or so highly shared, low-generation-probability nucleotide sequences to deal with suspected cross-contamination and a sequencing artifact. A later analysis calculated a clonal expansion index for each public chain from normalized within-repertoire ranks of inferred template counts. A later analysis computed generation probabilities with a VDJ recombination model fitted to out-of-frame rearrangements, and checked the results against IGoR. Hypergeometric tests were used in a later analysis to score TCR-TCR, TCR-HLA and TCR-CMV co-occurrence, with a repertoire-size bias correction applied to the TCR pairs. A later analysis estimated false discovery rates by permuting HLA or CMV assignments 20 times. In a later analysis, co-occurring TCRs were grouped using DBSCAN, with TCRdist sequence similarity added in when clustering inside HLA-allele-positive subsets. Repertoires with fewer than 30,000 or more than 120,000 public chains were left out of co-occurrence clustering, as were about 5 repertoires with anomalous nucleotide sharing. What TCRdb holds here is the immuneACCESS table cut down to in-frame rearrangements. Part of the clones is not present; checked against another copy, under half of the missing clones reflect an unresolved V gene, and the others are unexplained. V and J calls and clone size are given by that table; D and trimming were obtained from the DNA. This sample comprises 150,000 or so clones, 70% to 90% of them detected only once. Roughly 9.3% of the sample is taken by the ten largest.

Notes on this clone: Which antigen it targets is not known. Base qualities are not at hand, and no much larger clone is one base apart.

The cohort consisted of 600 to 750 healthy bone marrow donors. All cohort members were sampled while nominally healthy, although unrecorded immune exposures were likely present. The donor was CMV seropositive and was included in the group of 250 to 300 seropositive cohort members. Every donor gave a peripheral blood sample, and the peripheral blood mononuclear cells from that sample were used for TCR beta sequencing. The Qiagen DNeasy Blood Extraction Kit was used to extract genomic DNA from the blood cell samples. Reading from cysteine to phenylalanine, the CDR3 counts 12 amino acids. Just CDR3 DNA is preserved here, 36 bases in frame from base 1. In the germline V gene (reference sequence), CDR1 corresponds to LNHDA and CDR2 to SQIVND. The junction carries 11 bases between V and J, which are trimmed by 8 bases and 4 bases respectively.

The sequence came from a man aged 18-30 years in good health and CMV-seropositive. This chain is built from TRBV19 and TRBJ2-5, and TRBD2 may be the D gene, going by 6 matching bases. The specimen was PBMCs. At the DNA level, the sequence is TGTGCCAGTTCCGGGGGATCAGAGACCCAGTACTTC. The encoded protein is CASSGGSETQYF.